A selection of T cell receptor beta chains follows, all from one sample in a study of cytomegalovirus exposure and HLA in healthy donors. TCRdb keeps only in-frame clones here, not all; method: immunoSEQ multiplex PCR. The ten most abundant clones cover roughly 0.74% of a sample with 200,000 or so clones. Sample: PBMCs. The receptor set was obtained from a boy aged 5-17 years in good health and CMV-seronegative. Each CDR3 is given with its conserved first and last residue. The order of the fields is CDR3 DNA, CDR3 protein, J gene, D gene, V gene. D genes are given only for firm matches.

CDR3nt: TGTGCCAGCAGGCCCAATGGGGGGTGGGACCGAGAGACCCAGTACTTC
CDR3aa: CASRPNGGWDRETQYF
j_gene: TRBJ2-5
d_gene: -
v_gene: TRBV25-1

CDR3nt: TGTGCCAGCAGTGGGGCCCGTATTACAGGGGGAGACGGTGAAAAACTGTTTTTT
CDR3aa: CASSGARITGGDGEKLFF
j_gene: TRBJ1-4
d_gene: TRBD1
v_gene: TRBV2

CDR3nt: TGTGCCAGCAGCCCCTCCCTAGGCAGCGAAGCTTTCTTT
CDR3aa: CASSPSLGSEAFF
j_gene: TRBJ1-1
d_gene: -
v_gene: TRBV27

CDR3nt: TGTGCCAGCAGCTTGTTCCCGCGAGGGACAGATACGCAGTATTTT
CDR3aa: CASSLFPRGTDTQYF
j_gene: TRBJ2-3
d_gene: -
v_gene: TRBV11-1

CDR3nt: TGTGCCATCACGGGACAGGGTGAGAATGGCTACACCTTC
CDR3aa: CAITGQGENGYTF
j_gene: TRBJ1-2
d_gene: TRBD1
v_gene: TRBV10-3

CDR3nt: TGTGCCTGGAGTGCACTAGCGGGGGGCGAAGAGACCCAGTACTTC
CDR3aa: CAWSALAGGEETQYF
j_gene: TRBJ2-5
d_gene: TRBD2
v_gene: TRBV30

CDR3nt: TGTGCCTGGAGTTACGGTTTCGGGGAGCTGTTTTTT
CDR3aa: CAWSYGFGELFF
j_gene: TRBJ2-2
d_gene: -
v_gene: TRBV30

CDR3nt: TGTGCCAGTAGCAAAGGGGAGGTCGGTCGGCAGTTCTTC
CDR3aa: CASSKGEVGRQFF
j_gene: TRBJ2-1
d_gene: -
v_gene: TRBV19

CDR3nt: TGTGCCAGCAGTGAATTGGGGACTCATTACCACAATGAGCAGTTCTTC
CDR3aa: CASSELGTHYHNEQFF
j_gene: TRBJ2-1
d_gene: -
v_gene: TRBV25-1

CDR3nt: TGTGCCAGTAGTTCACAGGGTTTTGAGAATCAGCCCCAGCATTTT
CDR3aa: CASSSQGFENQPQHF
j_gene: TRBJ1-5
d_gene: -
v_gene: TRBV19

CDR3nt: TGTGCCTGGAGAGCGGGGAGAAACACCATATATTTT
CDR3aa: CAWRAGRNTIYF
j_gene: TRBJ1-3
d_gene: -
v_gene: TRBV30

CDR3nt: TGTGCCAGCATCCCCCCCAGGCAGGGGGCGCAAACAGATACGCAGTATTTT
CDR3aa: CASIPPRQGAQTDTQYF
j_gene: TRBJ2-3
d_gene: TRBD1
v_gene: TRBV7-3

CDR3nt: TGTGCCAGCAGCTCGCCGTTTGCAGGACAGCTAACCTACGAGCAGTACTTC
CDR3aa: CASSSPFAGQLTYEQYF
j_gene: TRBJ2-7
d_gene: -
v_gene: TRBV7-2

CDR3nt: TGTGCCAGCAGCTTATTAACTCTCGCGGGTACGCAGTATTTT
CDR3aa: CASSLLTLAGTQYF
j_gene: TRBJ2-3
d_gene: -
v_gene: TRBV13

CDR3nt: TGTGCCAGCGGCCGGGACACCCTTGTCCCTTCGTTAGCAGATACGCAGTATTTT
CDR3aa: CASGRDTLVPSLADTQYF
j_gene: TRBJ2-3
d_gene: -
v_gene: TRBV2

CDR3nt: TGTGCCAGCAGCTTATCGACCACAGACACTGAAGCTTTCTTT
CDR3aa: CASSLSTTDTEAFF
j_gene: TRBJ1-1
d_gene: -
v_gene: TRBV5-4

CDR3nt: TGTGCCAGCAGCTTGACCGCCTACGCCAACGAGCAGTACTTC
CDR3aa: CASSLTAYANEQYF
j_gene: TRBJ2-7
d_gene: -
v_gene: TRBV5-4

CDR3nt: TGCGCCAGCAGCCACCCCCTAGCGGGGGATTCAACCCCCAGACAAGAGACCCAGTACTTC
CDR3aa: CASSHPLAGDSTPRQETQYF
j_gene: TRBJ2-5
d_gene: TRBD2
v_gene: TRBV4-1

CDR3nt: TGTGCCAGCAGCCGGGACAGGGCTGGAAACACCATATATTTT
CDR3aa: CASSRDRAGNTIYF
j_gene: TRBJ1-3
d_gene: TRBD1
v_gene: TRBV14

CDR3nt: TGTGCCAGCAGTTACACCGGACAGGCGATTCCTGAAAAACTGTTTTTT
CDR3aa: CASSYTGQAIPEKLFF
j_gene: TRBJ1-4
d_gene: TRBD1
v_gene: TRBV6-5

CDR3nt: TGTGCCAGCAGCGCCTGGGGGACTACCACAGATACGCAGTATTTT
CDR3aa: CASSAWGTTTDTQYF
j_gene: TRBJ2-3
d_gene: TRBD2
v_gene: TRBV6-4

CDR3nt: TGTGCCAGCAGCCAACCTTTACAGGGTGCCTACGAGCAGTACTTC
CDR3aa: CASSQPLQGAYEQYF
j_gene: TRBJ2-7
d_gene: -
v_gene: TRBV7-8

CDR3nt: TGCAGCGTTGAACAACAGGTCCCGTTCTTC
CDR3aa: CSVEQQVPFF
j_gene: TRBJ1-2
d_gene: -
v_gene: TRBV29-1

CDR3nt: TGTGCCAGCAGCTTTGGGACAGGGGGTAGCAATGAGCAGTTCTTC
CDR3aa: CASSFGTGGSNEQFF
j_gene: TRBJ2-1
d_gene: TRBD1
v_gene: TRBV5-8

CDR3nt: TGCGCCAGCAGCTCGGGGGGACTAGCGGGGGTCTACACCGGGGAGCTGTTTTTT
CDR3aa: CASSSGGLAGVYTGELFF
j_gene: TRBJ2-2
d_gene: TRBD2
v_gene: TRBV5-1

CDR3nt: TGTGCCAGTCGGGCAACAGGGGGCTGGGAGAACACTGAAGCTTTCTTT
CDR3aa: CASRATGGWENTEAFF
j_gene: TRBJ1-1
d_gene: TRBD1
v_gene: TRBV28

CDR3nt: TGTGCCAGCAGTTACAGCAACACTGAAGCTTTCTTT
CDR3aa: CASSYSNTEAFF
j_gene: TRBJ1-1
d_gene: -
v_gene: TRBV6-6

CDR3nt: TGTGCCAGCAGCTGGACTAGCGTGAACACCGGGGAGCTGTTTTTT
CDR3aa: CASSWTSVNTGELFF
j_gene: TRBJ2-2
d_gene: TRBD2
v_gene: TRBV6-5

CDR3nt: TGTGCCAGCAGCCAAACCCCGTGGGAGAATACTGAAGCTTTCTTT
CDR3aa: CASSQTPWENTEAFF
j_gene: TRBJ1-1
d_gene: -
v_gene: TRBV4-2

CDR3nt: TGTGCCAGTAGTTCAGACAGTCTAAACGGCTACACCTTC
CDR3aa: CASSSDSLNGYTF
j_gene: TRBJ1-2
d_gene: -
v_gene: TRBV19

CDR3nt: TGTGCCATTGGGCCCAATCAGCCCCAGCATTTT
CDR3aa: CAIGPNQPQHF
j_gene: TRBJ1-5
d_gene: -
v_gene: TRBV10-3

CDR3nt: TGTGCCAGTACCACAAGATGGGGGCCTGAAGTTAAGCAGTATTTT
CDR3aa: CASTTRWGPEVKQYF
j_gene: TRBJ2-3
d_gene: -
v_gene: TRBV19

CDR3nt: TGTGCCATCGCATCCGGGACAGGGACTTCACCCCTCCACTTT
CDR3aa: CAIASGTGTSPLHF
j_gene: TRBJ1-6
d_gene: TRBD1
v_gene: TRBV2

CDR3nt: TGCGCCAGCAGCCAAGATCAAGTAGCCGGGGGGGCCGGGGAGCTGTTTTTT
CDR3aa: CASSQDQVAGGAGELFF
j_gene: TRBJ2-2
d_gene: TRBD2
v_gene: TRBV4-1

CDR3nt: TGTGCCAGTAGTATATCACAGGGGTACGAGCAGTACTTC
CDR3aa: CASSISQGYEQYF
j_gene: TRBJ2-7
d_gene: TRBD1
v_gene: TRBV19

CDR3nt: TGTGCCAGCAGCCCGAGTCTTGGCGGGGGGGCTTCATGGGAGCAGTTCTTC
CDR3aa: CASSPSLGGGASWEQFF
j_gene: TRBJ2-1
d_gene: TRBD2
v_gene: TRBV7-3

CDR3nt: TGTGCCAGTAGTATCGCCCGCTCGAGCGGGGAGCTGTTTTTT
CDR3aa: CASSIARSSGELFF
j_gene: TRBJ2-2
d_gene: -
v_gene: TRBV19

CDR3nt: TGTGCCAGCAGCTTAAGAACAGGGAGGGTCGGGGAGCTGTTTTTT
CDR3aa: CASSLRTGRVGELFF
j_gene: TRBJ2-2
d_gene: -
v_gene: TRBV5-4

CDR3nt: TGTGCCAGCAGCGTAGGGTTCCAGGCAGGAACCTACGAGCAGTACTTC
CDR3aa: CASSVGFQAGTYEQYF
j_gene: TRBJ2-7
d_gene: -
v_gene: TRBV9

CDR3nt: TGTGCCAGCAGCTCTACAGGGGGTCTCTACGAGCAGTACTTC
CDR3aa: CASSSTGGLYEQYF
j_gene: TRBJ2-7
d_gene: TRBD1
v_gene: TRBV7-9

CDR3nt: TGTGCCAGCAGCTTTCAATCATACACTGAAGCTTTCTTT
CDR3aa: CASSFQSYTEAFF
j_gene: TRBJ1-1
d_gene: -
v_gene: TRBV7-3

CDR3nt: TGCGCCAGCAGCTTGATGGGGGGACGGCTGTACAATGAGCAGTTCTTC
CDR3aa: CASSLMGGRLYNEQFF
j_gene: TRBJ2-1
d_gene: -
v_gene: TRBV5-1